This TCR beta chain was captured in a study of cytomegalovirus exposure and HLA in healthy donors. Findings and limits, study-wide: Most TCRs appeared rarely, but some public TCRs recurred in many donors.

With regard to this clone: The antigen is unknown.

CDR1 and CDR2 (germline): GTSNPN, SVGIG (reference sequence). Trimming removed 4 bases from V and 2 bases from J, with 12 bases in between. This CDR3 comprises 14 residues. Here immunoSEQ multiplex PCR was the method, and the copy in TCRdb shows in-frame clones only, minus some. Of some 270,000 clones listed, roughly 85% were seen once; the top ten hold over 0.95%. The chain recombines TRBV30 with TRBJ1-3; TRBD1 might be the D (5 bases). The sequenced sample consisted of PBMCs. This TCR came from a woman between 18 and 29 years old in good health and CMV-seronegative. CDR3 in amino acids: CAWNGGGTGNTIYF. CDR3 sequence (DNA): TGTGCCTGGAATGGGGGGGGGACTGGAAACACCATATATTTT. Full variable domain (outside the CDR3, taken from reference TRBV30 and TRBJ1-3): SQTIHQWPATLVQPVGSPLSLECTVEGTSNPNLYWYRQAAGRGLQLLFYSVGIGQISSEVPQNLSASRPQDRQFILSSKKLLLSDSGFYLCAWNGGGTGNTIYFGEGSWLTVV.